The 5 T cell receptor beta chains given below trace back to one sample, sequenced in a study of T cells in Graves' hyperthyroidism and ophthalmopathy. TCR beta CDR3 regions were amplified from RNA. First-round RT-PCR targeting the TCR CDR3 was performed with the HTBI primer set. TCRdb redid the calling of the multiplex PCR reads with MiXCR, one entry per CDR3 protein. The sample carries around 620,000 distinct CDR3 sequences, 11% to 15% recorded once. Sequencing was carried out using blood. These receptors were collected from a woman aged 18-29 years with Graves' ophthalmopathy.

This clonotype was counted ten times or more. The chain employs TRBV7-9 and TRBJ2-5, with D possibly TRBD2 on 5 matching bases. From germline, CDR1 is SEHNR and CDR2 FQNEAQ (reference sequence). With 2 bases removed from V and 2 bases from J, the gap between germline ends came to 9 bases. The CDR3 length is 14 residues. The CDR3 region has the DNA TGTGCCAGCAGCTTAAGTCAGCGGCAAGAGACCCAGTACTTC. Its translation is CASSLSQRQETQYF.

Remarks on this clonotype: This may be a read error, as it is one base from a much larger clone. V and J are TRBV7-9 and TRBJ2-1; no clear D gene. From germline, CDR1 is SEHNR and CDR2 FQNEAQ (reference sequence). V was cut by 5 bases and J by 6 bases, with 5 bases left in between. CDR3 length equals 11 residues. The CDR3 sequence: CASSAANEQFF. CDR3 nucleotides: TGTGCCAGCAGCGCCGCCAATGAGCAGTTCTTC.

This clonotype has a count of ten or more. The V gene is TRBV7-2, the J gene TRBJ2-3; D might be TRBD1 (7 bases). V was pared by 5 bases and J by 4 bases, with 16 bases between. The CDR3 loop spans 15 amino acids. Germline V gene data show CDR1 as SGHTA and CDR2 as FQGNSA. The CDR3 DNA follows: TGTGCCAGCAGCCTAGGGGGCGGGACTTCAGATACGCAGTATTTT. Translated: CASSLGGGTSDTQYF. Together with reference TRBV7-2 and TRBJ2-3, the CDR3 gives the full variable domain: GAGVSQSPSNKVTEKGKDVELRCDPISGHTALYWYRQSLGQGLEFLIYFQGNSAPDKSGLPSDRFSAERTGGSVSTLTIQRTQQEDSAVYLCASSLGGGTSDTQYFGPGTRLTVL.

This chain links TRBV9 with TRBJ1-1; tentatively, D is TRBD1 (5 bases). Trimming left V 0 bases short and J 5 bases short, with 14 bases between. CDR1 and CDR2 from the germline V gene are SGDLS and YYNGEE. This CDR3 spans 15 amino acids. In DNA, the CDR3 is TGTGCCAGCAGCGTAGTTGACAGTTTTAGGACTGAAGCTTTCTTT. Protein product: CASSVVDSFRTEAFF.

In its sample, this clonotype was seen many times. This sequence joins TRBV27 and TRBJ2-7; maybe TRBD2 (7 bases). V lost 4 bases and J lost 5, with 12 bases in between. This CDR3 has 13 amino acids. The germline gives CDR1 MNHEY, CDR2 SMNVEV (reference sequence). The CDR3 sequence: CASSYGGRHEQYF. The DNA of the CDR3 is TGTGCCAGCAGTTACGGGGGGCGGCACGAGCAGTACTTC.